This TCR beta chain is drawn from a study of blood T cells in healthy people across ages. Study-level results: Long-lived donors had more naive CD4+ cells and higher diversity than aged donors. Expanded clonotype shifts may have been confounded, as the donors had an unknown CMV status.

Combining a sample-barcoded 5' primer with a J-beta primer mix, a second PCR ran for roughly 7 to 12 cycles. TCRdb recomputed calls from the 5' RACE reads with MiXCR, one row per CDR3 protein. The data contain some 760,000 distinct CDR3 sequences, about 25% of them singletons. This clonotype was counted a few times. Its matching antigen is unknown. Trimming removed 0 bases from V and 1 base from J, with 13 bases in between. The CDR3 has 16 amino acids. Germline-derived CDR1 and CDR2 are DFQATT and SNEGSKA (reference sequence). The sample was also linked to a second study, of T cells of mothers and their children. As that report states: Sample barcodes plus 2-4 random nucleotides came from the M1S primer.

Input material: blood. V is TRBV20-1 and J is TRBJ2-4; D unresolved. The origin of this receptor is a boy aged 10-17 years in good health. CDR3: CSARDESQGAKNIQYF. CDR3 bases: TGCAGTGCTAGAGATGAGTCCCAAGGGGCCAAAAACATTCAGTACTTC.